The 11 T cell receptor beta chains below were found in one sample sequenced in a study of response to subunit inactivated influenza vaccine. One entry per CDR3 protein, called by TCRdb with MiXCR from the RT-PCR reads. Of about 520,000 distinct CDR3 sequences in the sample, approximately 6.9% were seen once. The sequencing here drew on PBMCs from blood, taken about 23 months after vaccination. Receptor source: a man between 50 and 70 years old who received an inactivated influenza vaccine.

This clonotype was seen a few times. The rearrangement uses TRBV9 and TRBJ2-1; D unclear. There are 16 residues in the CDR3. Per germline, CDR1 SGDLS and CDR2 YYNGEE. Trimming pared 1 base from V and 0 bases from J, leaving 11 bases between. CDR3 DNA sequence: TGTGCCAGCAGCGTAACAGCAGACCGCTCCTACAATGAGCAGTTCTTC. Translation: CASSVTADRSYNEQFF.

The chain carries TRBV11-1 and TRBJ2-3; 7 bases map to TRBD2. Germline CDR1 and CDR2: SGHAT and FQDESV (reference sequence). With 0 bases clipped from V and 2 bases from J, the junction kept 11 bases outside the gene matches. CDR3 length equals 18 residues. CDR3 in amino acids: CASSLAGGPGRATDTQYF. DNA for the CDR3: TGTGCCAGCAGCTTAGCCGGTGGGCCAGGGAGGGCCACAGATACGCAGTATTTT.

The rearrangement joins TRBV28 to TRBJ2-1; D gene uncertain. V lost 8 bases and J 6 bases, leaving 8 bases between the germline ends. In germline, CDR1 is MDHEN, CDR2 SYDVKM. The CDR3 consists of 11 residues. The CDR3 DNA reads as TGTGCCAGCTTTGGCGGCAATGAGCAGTTCTTC. Translated: CASFGGNEQFF.

This clonotype was recorded many times. The rearrangement links TRBV12-3 or TRBV12-4 to TRBJ1-5; no reliable D call. The CDR3 totals 12 residues. Between the trimmed V and J ends, which lost 6 bases and 2 bases, there was a span of 5 bases. CDR3 loop: CASSVGNQPQHF. For the CDR3, the DNA is TGTGCCAGCAGCGTCGGCAATCAGCCCCAGCATTTT.

The table lists this clonotype with a few counts. The chain joins TRBV5-5 to TRBJ1-6; D may be TRBD1 (6 bases). V was cut by 4 bases and J by 8 bases, with 10 bases left in between. CDR1 and CDR2 from the germline V gene are SGHKS and YYEKEE (reference sequence). The CDR3 has 13 amino acids. CDR3 nucleotide sequence: TGTGCCAGCAGCCTGAGGGGGGATTCACCCCTCCACTTT. Translating it yields CASSLRGDSPLHF.

This clonotype turned up a few times. The chain uses TRBV20-1 and TRBJ2-1; the match to TRBD1 covers 7 bases. The CDR3 has 14 residues. The V segment lost 5 bases and the J segment 0 bases; nucleotides outside the gene matches: 4. Germline loops: CDR1 DFQATT, CDR2 SNEGSKA (reference sequence). CDR3 bases: TGCAGTGCTTCGACAGGGCCCTCCTACAATGAGCAGTTCTTC. Encoded protein: CSASTGPSYNEQFF.

In its sample, this clonotype ranks as medium-sized. The chain joins TRBV5-1 to TRBJ2-3; no firm D call. Germline V gene data show CDR1 as SGHRS and CDR2 as YFSETQ. Trimming took off 1 base at V and 2 bases at J, with 5 bases between the two ends. This CDR3 is 13 amino acids long. The CDR3: CASSLQDTDTQYF. The DNA for the CDR3 is TGCGCCAGCAGCTTGCAGGACACAGATACGCAGTATTTT.

The J gene is TRBJ2-3, the V gene TRBV7-9; no definite D call. V gave up 1 base and J gave up 0 bases, with 11 bases separating them. Germline lookup yields CDR1 SEHNR and CDR2 FQNEAQ (reference sequence). The CDR3 has 16 residues. CDR3 residues: CASSLVRQTSTDTQYF. DNA for the CDR3: TGTGCCAGCAGCTTAGTTCGGCAGACTAGCACAGATACGCAGTATTTT. The complete variable domain, with remaining parts taken from reference TRBV7-9 and TRBJ2-3, reads DTGVSQNPRHKITKRGQNVTFRCDPISEHNRLYWYRQTLGQGPEFLTYFQNEAQLEKSRLLSDRFSAERPKGSFSTLEIQRTEQGDSAMYLCASSLVRQTSTDTQYFGPGTRLTVL.

Turning to this clonotype: A single base separates this from a much larger clone, so it may be a read error. V is TRBV10-3 and J is TRBJ1-5; tentative D call: TRBD1 (6 bases). V was cut by 5 bases and J by 0 bases, with 11 bases left in between. This CDR3 is 15 amino acids long. Germline V gene sequence: CDR1 ENHRY, CDR2 SYGVKD. The CDR3 protein is CAISPGHPSNQPQHF. The CDR3 region has the DNA TGTGCCATCAGTCCGGGACACCCTAGCAATCAGCCCCAGCATTTT.

This clonotype has more than one count but fewer than ten. This chain joins TRBV20-1 and TRBJ2-1, with D uncertain. Trimming cost V 2 bases and J 0 bases, with 11 bases left between them. CDR3 size: 15 residues. CDR1 DFQATT and CDR2 SNEGSKA come from the germline V gene (reference sequence). The CDR3 region has the DNA TGCAGTGCTAGACAAAAGGACCGCTCCTACAATGAGCAGTTCTTC. It yields the protein CSARQKDRSYNEQFF.

The chain employs TRBV6-5 and TRBJ2-2, with 10 bases aligning to TRBD1. The V and J ends lost 2 bases and 5 bases, in that order; junction bases with no gene match: 11. CDR1 and CDR2 (germline): MNHEY, SVGAGI. The CDR3 is 18 residues long. The chain's CDR3 is CASSYGTGVAEGTGELFF. The CDR3 DNA sequence: TGTGCCAGCAGTTACGGGACAGGGGTGGCGGAAGGGACCGGGGAGCTGTTTTTT.